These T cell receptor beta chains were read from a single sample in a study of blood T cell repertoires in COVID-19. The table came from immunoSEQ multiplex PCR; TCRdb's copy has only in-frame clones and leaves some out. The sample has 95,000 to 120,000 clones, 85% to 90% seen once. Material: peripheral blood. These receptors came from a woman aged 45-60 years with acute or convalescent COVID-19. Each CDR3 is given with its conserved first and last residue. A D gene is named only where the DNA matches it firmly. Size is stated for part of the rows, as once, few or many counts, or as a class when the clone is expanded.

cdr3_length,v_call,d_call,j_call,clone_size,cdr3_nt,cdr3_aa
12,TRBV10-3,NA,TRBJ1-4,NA,TGTGCCATCAGTCCAGGGAATGAAAAACTGTTTTTT,CAISPGNEKLFF
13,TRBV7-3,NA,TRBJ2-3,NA,TGTGCCAGCAACCCAGGGTCCGGGGATACGCAGTATTTT,CASNPGSGDTQYF
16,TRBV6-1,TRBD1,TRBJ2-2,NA,TGTGCCAGCAGTGAAAGGACAGGGGGTAGCACCGGGGAGCTGTTTTTT,CASSERTGGSTGELFF
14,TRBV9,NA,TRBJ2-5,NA,TGTGCCAGCAGCGTAGGGGTAGCGAAAGAGACCCAGTACTTC,CASSVGVAKETQYF
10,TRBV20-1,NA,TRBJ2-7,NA,TGCAGCGGGAGACGGAACGAGCAGTACTTC,CSGRRNEQYF
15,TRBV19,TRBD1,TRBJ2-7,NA,TGTGCCAGTAGTCGTACCGGGACAGGGGCGGAGGAGCAGTACTTC,CASSRTGTGAEEQYF
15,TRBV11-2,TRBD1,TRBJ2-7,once,TGTGCCAGCAGCGATAGGACAGGGGGACCCTACGAGCAGTACTTC,CASSDRTGGPYEQYF
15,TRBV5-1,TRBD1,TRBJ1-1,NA,TGCGCCAGCAGCAGGACAGGGGGCAGGGGCACTGAAGCTTTCTTT,CASSRTGGRGTEAFF
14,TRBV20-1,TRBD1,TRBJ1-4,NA,TGCAGTGCTAGTACGACAGGGTATAATGAAAAACTGTTTTTT,CSASTTGYNEKLFF
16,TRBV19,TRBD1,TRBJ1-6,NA,TGTGCCAGTAGTCCTTCTACCGGGACAGGGAATTCACCCCTCCACTTT,CASSPSTGTGNSPLHF
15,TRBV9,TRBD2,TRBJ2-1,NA,TGTGCCAGCAGCGTAGAAGGTAGCGGGGGAACCCAGCAGTTCTTC,CASSVEGSGGTQQFF
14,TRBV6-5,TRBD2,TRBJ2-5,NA,TGTGCCAGCAGTTACGGGACTAACCAAGAGACCCAGTACTTC,CASSYGTNQETQYF
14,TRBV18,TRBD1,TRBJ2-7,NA,TGTGCCAGCTCACGGGGGGACAGGGCTTTCGAGCAGTACTTC,CASSRGDRAFEQYF
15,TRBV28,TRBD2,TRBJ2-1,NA,TGTGCCAGCAGTCCAGGGACTAGCGGGGGGGATGAGCAGTTCTTC,CASSPGTSGGDEQFF
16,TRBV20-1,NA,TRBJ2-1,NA,TGCAGTGCTAGTTCCTCTTCGGGATTGTCCTACAATGAGCAGTTCTTC,CSASSSSGLSYNEQFF
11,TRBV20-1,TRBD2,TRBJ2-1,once,TGCAGTGCTAGGCGGGAGGGTGAGCAGTTCTTC,CSARREGEQFF
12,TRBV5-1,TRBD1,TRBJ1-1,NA,TGCGCCAGCTCAGGGGGGAACACTGAAGCTTTCTTT,CASSGGNTEAFF
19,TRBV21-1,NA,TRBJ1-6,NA,TGTGCCAGCAGCAACCGGGACTCCCGGATACTACTTTATAATTCACCCCTCCACTTT,CASSNRDSRILLYNSPLHF
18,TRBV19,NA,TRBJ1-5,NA,TGTGCCAGTAGCCGTAACAGGGCCGGCCAGACTAGCAATCAGCCCCAGCATTTT,CASSRNRAGQTSNQPQHF
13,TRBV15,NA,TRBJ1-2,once,TGTGCCACCAGCGTTAAAGGGGATTATGGCTACACCTTC,CATSVKGDYGYTF
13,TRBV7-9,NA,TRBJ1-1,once,TGTGCCAGCAGATACCCCGGGAACACTGAAGCTTTCTTT,CASRYPGNTEAFF
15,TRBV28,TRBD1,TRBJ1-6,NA,TGTGCCAGCAGTGGGATGGGACAGGGTAATTCACCCCTCCACTTT,CASSGMGQGNSPLHF
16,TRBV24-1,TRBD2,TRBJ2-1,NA,TGTGCCACCAGTGACTCTCTAGCGGGACGGAGGGATGAGCAGTTCTTC,CATSDSLAGRRDEQFF
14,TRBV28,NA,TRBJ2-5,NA,TGTGCCAGCAGTCCCAGACAGACTCAAGAGACCCAGTACTTC,CASSPRQTQETQYF
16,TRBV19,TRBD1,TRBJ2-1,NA,TGTGCCAGTAGTATAGGGGGACAGGGTAAGTCCAATGAGCAGTTCTTC,CASSIGGQGKSNEQFF
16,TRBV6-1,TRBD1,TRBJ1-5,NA,TGTGCCAGCAGTGAAATTCCAGGGGGCGTGAATCAGCCCCAGCATTTT,CASSEIPGGVNQPQHF
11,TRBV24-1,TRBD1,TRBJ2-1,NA,TGTGCCACCGGGACAGTAATTGAGCAGTTCTTC,CATGTVIEQFF
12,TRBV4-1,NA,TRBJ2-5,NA,TGCGCCAGCAGCCAAGATTACGGGACCCAGTACTTC,CASSQDYGTQYF
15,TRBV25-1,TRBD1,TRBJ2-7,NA,TGTGCCAGCAGTGATTCACCGACAGGGGTGGACGAGCAGTACTTC,CASSDSPTGVDEQYF
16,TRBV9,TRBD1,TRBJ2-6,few,TGTGCCAGCAGCTCGGACAGGAGCTCTGGGGCCAACGTCCTGACTTTC,CASSSDRSSGANVLTF
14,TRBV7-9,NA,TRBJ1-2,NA,TGTGCCAGCAGCTTAATAACCGAGGGCTATGGCTACACCTTC,CASSLITEGYGYTF
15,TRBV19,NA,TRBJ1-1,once,TGTGCCAGTAGTAATGTCCCCGCGATGAACACTGAAGCTTTCTTT,CASSNVPAMNTEAFF
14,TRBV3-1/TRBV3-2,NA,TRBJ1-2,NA,TGTGCCAGCAGCCAAGAGGGGAGTCGGACGGGCTACACCTTC,CASSQEGSRTGYTF
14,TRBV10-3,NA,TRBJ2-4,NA,TGTGCCATCAGTGAGTCGCGCGAGAGAAACATTCAGTACTTC,CAISESRERNIQYF
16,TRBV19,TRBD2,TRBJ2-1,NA,TGTGCCAGTAGTATAGATCGGGCGGGAGGGCGAAATGAGCAGTTCTTC,CASSIDRAGGRNEQFF
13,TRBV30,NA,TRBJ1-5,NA,TGTGCCTGGAGTAGCGCGGGAAATCAGCCCCAGCATTTT,CAWSSAGNQPQHF
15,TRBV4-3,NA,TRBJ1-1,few,TGCGCCAGCAGCCAAAACCGACAGCTGAACACTGAAGCTTTCTTT,CASSQNRQLNTEAFF
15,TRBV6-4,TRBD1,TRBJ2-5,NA,TGTGCCAGCAGTGACGGGACAGGGGGCGCAGAGACCCAGTACTTC,CASSDGTGGAETQYF
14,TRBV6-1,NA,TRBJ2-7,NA,TGTGCCAGCAGTGAACGGACAGCCAGCTACGAGCAGTACTTC,CASSERTASYEQYF
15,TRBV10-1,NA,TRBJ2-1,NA,TGCGCCAGCAGTGAATCGGGCGGGACCAGTAATGAGCAGTTCTTC,CASSESGGTSNEQFF
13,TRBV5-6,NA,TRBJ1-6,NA,TGTGCCAGCAGCTTGGGAGACGGGAGACCCCTCCACTTT,CASSLGDGRPLHF
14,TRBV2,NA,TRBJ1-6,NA,TGTGCCAGCAGTGCAAACTCCTATAATTCACCCCTCCACTTT,CASSANSYNSPLHF
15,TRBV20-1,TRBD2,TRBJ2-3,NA,TGCAGTGCTAGTGGGCTAGCGGGGATCACAGATACGCAGTATTTT,CSASGLAGITDTQYF
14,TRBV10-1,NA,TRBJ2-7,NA,TGCGCCAGCAGTGAGTCGAGTGCTATCTACGAGCAGTACTTC,CASSESSAIYEQYF
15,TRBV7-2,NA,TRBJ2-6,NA,TGTGCCAGCAGCAATGACTTCTCTGGGGCCAACGTCCTGACTTTC,CASSNDFSGANVLTF
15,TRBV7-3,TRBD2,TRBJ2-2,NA,TGTGCCAGCAGCTTGGGGACTAGCGGAGACGGGGAGCTGTTTTTT,CASSLGTSGDGELFF
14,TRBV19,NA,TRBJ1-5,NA,TGTGCCAGTAGTGCGGCCGGCGGCAATCAGCCCCAGCATTTT,CASSAAGGNQPQHF
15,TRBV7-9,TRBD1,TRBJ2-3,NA,TGTGCCAGCAGCTACACAGGGGGCGGCACAGATACGCAGTATTTT,CASSYTGGGTDTQYF